These T cell receptor beta chains were read from a single sample in a study of blood T cells in healthy people across ages. TCRdb fed the 5' RACE reads into MiXCR, producing one record per CDR3 protein. The table has about 680,000 distinct CDR3 sequences, 49% seen once. What was sequenced was blood. Receptors originate from a woman aged 55-69 years in good health. The CDR3 runs from the conserved cysteine through the conserved F or W. The order of the fields is D gene, clone size, J gene, CDR3 length, V gene, CDR3 protein, CDR3 DNA. The D gene is left open where the match is weak. Size tells how often a clone was seen (once, few, many) or the class of an expanded clone, and some rows leave it out.

TRBD2 | - | TRBJ2-7 | 16 | TRBV20-1 | CSASGTSRSPSYEQYF | TGCAGTGCTAGCGGGACTAGCAGATCCCCATCCTACGAGCAGTACTTC
TRBD2 | - | TRBJ2-4 | 17 | TRBV7-9 | CASSLALAGVPRDIQYF | TGTGCCAGCAGCTTAGCACTAGCGGGAGTGCCTAGGGACATTCAGTACTTC
- | few | TRBJ2-7 | 12 | TRBV28 | CASRRGRSEQYF | TGTGCCAGCAGGCGGGGTCGGAGCGAGCAGTACTTC
- | - | TRBJ1-1 | 15 | TRBV4-3 | CASSQGGDGDTEAFF | TGCGCCAGCAGCCAAGGTGGGGACGGGGACACTGAAGCTTTCTTT
TRBD1 | - | TRBJ2-6 | 19 | TRBV28 | CASNLGKDRGTSGANVLTF | TGTGCCAGCAATTTAGGGAAGGACAGGGGGACCTCTGGGGCCAACGTCCTGACTTTC
- | - | TRBJ2-7 | 12 | TRBV20-1 | CSARGQGYEQYF | TGCAGTGCTAGAGGTCAGGGCTACGAGCAGTACTTC
TRBD1 | few | TRBJ2-7 | 14 | TRBV28 | CASSPPPGGYEQYF | TGTGCCAGCAGTCCCCCGCCAGGGGGTTACGAGCAGTACTTC
- | - | TRBJ2-3 | 13 | TRBV30 | CAWSGRAPDTQYF | TGTGCCTGGAGTGGACGGGCCCCAGATACGCAGTATTTT
- | many | TRBJ2-7 | 13 | TRBV29-1 | CSVTGTASYEQYF | TGCAGCGTCACCGGGACTGCGTCCTACGAGCAGTACTTC
- | - | TRBJ2-3 | 14 | TRBV7-8 | CASSSDNGADTQYF | TGTGCCAGCAGCTCAGATAACGGGGCAGATACGCAGTATTTT
- | - | TRBJ2-7 | 15 | TRBV15 | CATSLPGQTSYEQYF | TGTGCCACCAGCTTACCGGGACAAACCTCCTACGAGCAGTACTTC
- | many | TRBJ1-2 | 14 | TRBV7-2 | CASSPPGGTYGYTF | TGTGCCAGCAGCCCCCCCGGGGGAACCTATGGCTACACCTTC
- | few | TRBJ2-3 | 14 | TRBV9 | CASSEAAARGTQYF | TGTGCCAGCAGCGAGGCGGCAGCGAGGGGTACGCAGTATTTT
- | - | TRBJ2-7 | 11 | TRBV28 | CASTDVYEQYF | TGTGCCAGCACGGACGTCTACGAGCAGTACTTC
- | - | TRBJ2-1 | 13 | TRBV12-3/TRBV12-4 | CASSFWTNNEQFF | TGTGCCAGCAGTTTTTGGACAAACAATGAGCAGTTCTTC
TRBD2 | - | TRBJ2-1 | 17 | TRBV7-3 | CASSLIRAGGPTNEQFF | TGTGCCAGCAGCTTAATTAGGGCGGGAGGGCCCACCAATGAGCAGTTCTTC
- | - | TRBJ2-7 | 15 | TRBV27 | CASSSWASATYEQYF | TGTGCCAGCAGTTCTTGGGCTAGCGCAACCTACGAGCAGTACTTC
- | - | TRBJ1-6 | 16 | TRBV6-1 | CASSDLGSSYNSPLHF | TGTGCCAGCAGTGACCTAGGAAGCTCCTATAATTCACCCCTCCACTTT
TRBD1 | - | TRBJ1-1 | 15 | TRBV28 | CASTPLGGADTEAFF | TGTGCCAGCACCCCTTTAGGGGGCGCGGACACTGAAGCTTTCTTT
- | - | TRBJ2-1 | 16 | TRBV20-1 | CSARDRAPGTYNEQFF | TGCAGTGCTAGAGATCGGGCGCCAGGGACCTACAATGAGCAGTTCTTC
- | - | TRBJ2-6 | 18 | TRBV7-9 | CASSLGAGLASGANVLTF | TGTGCCAGCAGCTTAGGGGCAGGGTTGGCCTCTGGGGCCAACGTCCTGACTTTC
- | - | TRBJ1-5 | 12 | TRBV6-2/TRBV6-3 | CASGGSSQPQHF | TGTGCCAGCGGGGGGTCGAGTCAGCCCCAGCATTTT
TRBD2 | - | TRBJ2-5 | 17 | TRBV2 | CASRTGLAGGLLETQYF | TGTGCCAGCAGGACCGGACTAGCGGGAGGATTATTGGAGACCCAGTACTTC
TRBD2 | - | TRBJ2-1 | 21 | TRBV9 | CAGPPRNPGTSGRALYNEQFF | TGTGCCGGCCCTCCGAGGAACCCCGGGACTAGCGGGAGGGCCCTCTACAATGAGCAGTTCTTC
- | - | TRBJ2-5 | 15 | TRBV20-1 | CSARDRVRGGETQYF | TGCAGTGCTAGAGATCGTGTCAGGGGAGGGGAGACCCAGTACTTC
TRBD2 | - | TRBJ2-1 | 14 | TRBV5-6 | CASSQFSGINEQFF | TGTGCCAGCAGTCAATTTAGCGGGATCAATGAGCAGTTCTTC
TRBD2 | - | TRBJ2-7 | 17 | TRBV6-5 | CASSYSLTSGSPYEQYF | TGTGCCAGCAGTTACTCCTTGACTAGCGGGAGCCCCTACGAGCAGTACTTC
- | few | TRBJ2-1 | 17 | TRBV4-2 | CASSPRVRGSLRNEQFF | TGTGCCAGCAGCCCCCGCGTCCGGGGGAGCTTGAGGAATGAGCAGTTCTTC
- | - | TRBJ1-2 | 11 | TRBV5-1 | CASSLGGTVTF | TGCGCCAGCAGCTTGGGGGGGACTGTCACCTTC
TRBD1 | once | TRBJ2-7 | 14 | TRBV12-3/TRBV12-4 | CASSLGQVAYEQYF | TGTGCCAGCAGTTTGGGACAGGTCGCCTACGAGCAGTACTTC
TRBD1 | - | TRBJ1-1 | 14 | TRBV11-1 | CASIGTETNTEAFF | TGTGCCAGCATCGGGACAGAGACAAACACTGAAGCTTTCTTT
TRBD2 | - | TRBJ2-5 | 14 | TRBV20-1 | CSGTSGRRGNEQYF | TGCAGTGGGACTAGCGGGAGGAGGGGGAATGAGCAGTACTTC
- | - | TRBJ2-3 | 14 | TRBV28 | CASRDSLGTDTQYF | TGTGCCAGCCGAGACAGCTTAGGCACAGATACGCAGTATTTT
- | - | TRBJ2-1 | 12 | TRBV20-1 | CSARPGSFEQFF | TGCAGTGCTAGACCCGGGAGCTTTGAGCAGTTCTTC
- | - | TRBJ2-3 | 16 | TRBV20-1 | CSARFTTGTRQDTQYF | TGCAGTGCTAGATTCACTACCGGGACTCGTCAAGATACGCAGTATTTT
- | - | TRBJ1-1 | 11 | TRBV30 | CAWSVRDEAFF | TGTGCCTGGAGTGTACGGGATGAAGCTTTCTTT
TRBD2 | - | TRBJ2-7 | 13 | TRBV20-1 | CSATPPTSGEQYF | TGCAGTGCTACCCCTCCGACTAGCGGCGAGCAGTACTTC
TRBD1 | - | TRBJ2-1 | 16 | TRBV4-1 | CASSQVGAGGYNEQFF | TGCGCCAGCAGCCAAGTCGGGGCAGGGGGTTACAATGAGCAGTTCTTC
- | - | TRBJ2-5 | 14 | TRBV6-5 | CASSYSGGEETQYF | TGTGCCAGCAGTTACTCGGGGGGAGAAGAGACCCAGTACTTC
TRBD2 | - | TRBJ2-3 | 15 | TRBV20-1 | CSARLRGTSTDTRYF | TGCAGTGCTAGACTGCGCGGGACTAGCACAGATACGCGGTATTTT
TRBD1 | - | TRBJ1-2 | 11 | TRBV29-1 | CSVGTGIGYTF | TGCAGCGTCGGGACAGGGATCGGCTACACCTTC
- | - | TRBJ2-2 | 18 | TRBV24-1 | CATSNHLLAGQVTGELFF | TGTGCCACCAGTAACCACCTACTGGCGGGTCAAGTCACCGGGGAGCTGTTTTTT
- | many | TRBJ2-3 | 19 | TRBV6-5 | CASSYSMDVNELRTDTQYF | TGTGCCAGCAGTTACTCTATGGATGTCAACGAGTTACGCACAGATACGCAGTATTTT
- | - | TRBJ2-7 | 14 | TRBV30 | CAWRGISPPYEQYF | TGTGCCTGGAGAGGCATCTCCCCACCCTACGAGCAGTACTTC
- | - | TRBJ2-7 | 15 | TRBV4-1 | CASSHPGRQGNEQYF | TGCGCCAGCAGCCACCCGGGGCGGCAGGGCAATGAGCAGTACTTC
TRBD1 | few | TRBJ1-2 | 16 | TRBV7-2 | CASSRDRGRTNYGYTF | TGTGCCAGCAGCCGGGACAGGGGGCGGACTAACTATGGCTACACCTTC
- | - | TRBJ2-7 | 12 | TRBV30 | CAWTQVSYEQYF | TGTGCCTGGACCCAGGTCTCCTACGAGCAGTACTTC
- | - | TRBJ2-3 | 12 | TRBV29-1 | CSAVEVTDTQYF | TGCAGCGCCGTGGAGGTTACAGATACGCAGTATTTT
- | - | TRBJ1-1 | 14 | TRBV5-1 | CASSIEQTNTEAFF | TGCGCCAGCAGCATAGAACAGACGAACACTGAAGCTTTCTTT
TRBD2 | - | TRBJ2-5 | 16 | TRBV9 | CASSVLAGGPPETQYF | TGTGCCAGCAGCGTACTGGCGGGAGGGCCTCCAGAGACCCAGTACTTC
- | - | TRBJ2-5 | 14 | TRBV5-1 | CASSPRRAGETQYF | TGCGCCAGCAGCCCTCGCCGGGCAGGTGAGACCCAGTACTTC
- | - | TRBJ2-3 | 16 | TRBV24-1 | CATSDPRARGTDTQYF | TGTGCCACCAGTGATCCCCGGGCGCGGGGTACAGATACGCAGTATTTT
TRBD1 | - | TRBJ2-1 | 15 | TRBV7-6 | CASSPATGGNNEQFF | TGTGCCAGCAGCCCAGCGACAGGGGGAAACAATGAGCAGTTCTTC
TRBD1 | - | TRBJ2-5 | 15 | TRBV7-2 | CASSLQTGYQETQYF | TGTGCCAGCAGCTTGCAGACAGGGTATCAAGAGACCCAGTACTTC
TRBD2 | - | TRBJ2-1 | 23 | TRBV20-1 | CSARDRDRETSGRDLAFRNEQFF | TGCAGTGCTAGAGACCGAGACAGGGAGACTAGCGGGAGGGACCTGGCCTTCAGGAATGAGCAGTTCTTC